The entry below describes one T cell receptor (beta chain). The antigen remains undetermined. The data originate from a study of OX40 agonist ivuxolimab in advanced cancers. Findings and limits, study-wide: Certain nonresponding patients likewise had low normalized T-cell clonal expansion.

Only in-frame clones appear in the TCRdb table, and some are missing; sequencing was by immunoSEQ multiplex PCR. The repertoire holds around 92,000 clones, with around 94% as singletons. This CDR3 has 15 amino acids. CDR1 and CDR2 from the germline V gene are SGHVS and FQNEAQ. The V end lost 5 bases, the J end lost 2 bases, and 12 bases lay between the germline ends. The sample in question was CD4+ or CD8+ T cells sorted from blood, obtained in a trial of the OX40 agonist ivuxolimab. The V gene is TRBV7-8, the J gene TRBJ2-2, with D maybe TRBD1 (5 bases). The receptor comes from an adult with an advanced solid tumor such as melanoma, head and neck, liver or kidney cancer. The CDR3 protein is CASSAFRVNTGELFF. CDR3 coding DNA: TGTGCCAGCAGCGCCTTCAGGGTAAACACCGGGGAGCTGTTTTTT.